The rows below give T cell receptor beta chains drawn from one sample of a study of cytomegalovirus exposure and HLA in healthy donors. The table came from immunoSEQ multiplex PCR; TCRdb's copy has only in-frame clones and leaves some out. The data show about 57,000 clones, 75% to 85% seen once. Sequenced sample: PBMCs. The source is a young man in good health and CMV-seronegative. Each CDR3 is given with its conserved first and last residue. The D gene is left open where the match is weak. Not all rows give a size; the values are once, few, many and, for expanded clones, a class.

d_gene,v_gene,j_gene,abundance,CDR3aa,CDR3nt
TRBD1,TRBV27,TRBJ1-2,once,CASSAGTGIGYTF,TGTGCCAGCAGTGCCGGGACAGGGATCGGCTACACCTTC
.,TRBV4-3,TRBJ1-3,few,CASSQDASISGNTIYF,TGCGCCAGCAGCCAAGATGCGTCGATCTCTGGAAACACCATATATTTT
TRBD1,TRBV19,TRBJ1-2,once,CASSLRTGGFYGYTF,TGTGCCAGTAGTTTACGGACAGGGGGATTCTATGGCTACACCTTC
TRBD2,TRBV4-1,TRBJ2-7,.,CASSLALAGLGEQYF,TGCGCCAGCAGCCTCGCGCTAGCGGGATTGGGGGAGCAGTACTTC
TRBD2,TRBV4-3,TRBJ2-1,.,CASSLVPSGSWDNEQFF,TGCGCCAGCAGCCTGGTCCCCAGCGGGAGTTGGGACAATGAGCAGTTCTTC
TRBD2,TRBV9,TRBJ2-3,.,CASSPAGGRIDTQYF,TGTGCCAGCAGCCCCGCGGGGGGGCGAATAGATACGCAGTATTTT
TRBD1,TRBV5-6,TRBJ2-7,.,CASSIRDRETYEQYF,TGTGCCAGCAGCATCCGGGACAGGGAAACCTACGAGCAGTACTTC
.,TRBV19,TRBJ2-7,.,CASSIAAGEQYF,TGTGCCAGTAGTATCGCGGCGGGCGAGCAGTACTTC
.,TRBV5-6,TRBJ2-5,few,CASRPGRSVAQYF,TGTGCCAGCAGGCCCGGTCGCTCCGTGGCCCAGTACTTC
.,TRBV11-3,TRBJ2-7,.,CASSLEGEYEQYF,TGTGCCAGCAGCTTAGAGGGCGAGTACGAGCAGTACTTC
.,TRBV11-2,TRBJ2-5,once,CASSLYGGMSEQYF,TGTGCCAGCAGCTTATACGGAGGGATGAGTGAGCAGTACTTC
.,TRBV7-2,TRBJ1-3,.,CASKGGDGNTIYF,TGTGCCAGCAAAGGAGGGGACGGAAACACCATATATTTT
TRBD2,TRBV13,TRBJ2-7,.,CASSSSPPGTSGFYEQYF,TGTGCCAGCAGCTCCTCGCCCCCCGGGACTAGCGGCTTTTACGAGCAGTACTTC
.,TRBV7-8,TRBJ1-5,.,CASRLGGSSNQPQHF,TGTGCCAGCCGCTTGGGGGGTTCGAGCAATCAGCCCCAGCATTTT
.,TRBV7-9,TRBJ2-7,.,CASSLKRGPRTYEQYF,TGTGCCAGCAGCTTAAAGAGAGGACCCAGGACATACGAGCAGTACTTC
.,TRBV7-9,TRBJ2-5,.,CASSSRGSGSETQYF,TGTGCCAGCAGCTCCAGGGGTTCAGGTTCGGAGACCCAGTACTTC
TRBD1,TRBV6-6,TRBJ2-1,.,CASSLQGAYEQFF,TGTGCCAGCAGCCTACAGGGGGCCTATGAGCAGTTCTTC
TRBD1,TRBV9,TRBJ1-6,.,CASSVGWDRLGSPLHF,TGTGCCAGCAGCGTAGGTTGGGACAGGCTAGGGTCACCCCTCCACTTT
.,TRBV10-3,TRBJ1-1,.,CAISGYRVTEAFF,TGTGCCATCAGTGGTTACAGGGTGACTGAAGCTTTCTTT
TRBD2,TRBV7-6,TRBJ2-3,.,CASSLRGGLAGDTQYF,TGTGCCAGCAGCTTGCGGGGGGGACTAGCGGGAGATACGCAGTATTTT
TRBD1,TRBV7-2,TRBJ1-2,.,CASSLAGGNNYGYTF,TGTGCCAGCAGCTTAGCAGGGGGCAATAACTATGGCTACACCTTC
.,TRBV2,TRBJ2-7,.,CASMMVEDYPYEQYF,TGTGCCAGCATGATGGTAGAGGACTACCCCTACGAGCAGTACTTC
.,TRBV19,TRBJ2-3,.,CASSRATDTQYF,TGTGCCAGTAGTAGGGCTACAGATACGCAGTATTTT
TRBD2,TRBV9,TRBJ2-1,.,CASSVYGGEGNEQFF,TGTGCCAGCAGCGTATACGGGGGGGAGGGGAATGAGCAGTTCTTC